This passage covers 12 T cell receptor beta chains from one sample sequenced in a study of T cell repertoires in cytomegalovirus infection (dated by TCRdb to between 2017 and 2020). The instrument given in TCRdb is Illumina HiSeq 1500. The public reads were reprocessed in TCRdb via fastp at Q25 and MiXCR, keeping in-frame beta chains. Identical CDR3 proteins give one entry, which carries the most common genes and DNA. The sample table contains more than 500,000 distinct CDR3 sequences; only one count was recorded for 16% of them. Together, the top ten hold about 24% of the sample. Specimen: CD8+ T cells from PBMCs. The receptor set was obtained from a human donor in good health (CMV status not recorded). Some clones in this sample may be carry-over from other donors' samples.

The chain links TRBV30 to TRBJ1-2; a possible D gene is TRBD1 (5 bases). The V end lost 5 bases, the J end lost 13 bases, and 20 bases lay between the germline ends. In germline, CDR1 is GTSNPN, CDR2 SVGIG (reference sequence). The CDR3 runs 12 residues. This chain's CDR3 is CAWGPWGSSFTF. The CDR3 nucleotides are TGTGCCTGGGGCCCTTGGGGGTCTTCTTTCACCTTC.

The V call is TRBV5-6, the J call TRBJ1-5; 9 bases agree with TRBD1. The CDR3 extends over 16 amino acids. Germline CDR1 and CDR2: SGHDT and YYEEEE. J was trimmed by 5 bases and V by 8 bases; bases with no gene match: 14. Here the CDR3 DNA reads TGTGCCAGGGGACAGGGACGTTCGCAACTTGATCAGCCCCAGCATTTT. Translation gives CARGQGRSQLDQPQHF.

The rearrangement uses TRBV4-2 and TRBJ2-7, with 14 bases aligning to TRBD2. J gave up 4 bases and V 3 bases, and 11 bases lay outside the gene matches. This CDR3 contains 18 residues. Germline values: CDR1 LGHNA, CDR2 YNFKEQ. The chain's CDR3 is CASSHGLAGGRRLYEQYF. The CDR3 DNA reads as TGTGCCAGCAGCCACGGACTAGCGGGGGGAAGGCGGTTGTACGAGCAGTACTTC.

This clonotype was observed many times. V gene TRBV6-1 combines with J gene TRBJ1-2; 7 bases are shared with TRBD1. The CDR3 runs 13 residues. The V segment lost 4 bases and the J segment 8 bases; nucleotides outside the gene matches: 7. Germline V lookup: CDR1 MNHNS, CDR2 SASEGT. The CDR3 coding sequence is TGTGCCAGCAGTGCACAGGGGACGGACGGCTACACCTTC. As protein: CASSAQGTDGYTF.

This sequence joins TRBV7-2 and TRBJ2-1; 9 nucleotides agree with TRBD1. V lost 5 bases and J lost 10; bases outside the gene matches: 9. The CDR3 has 14 amino acids. Germline V gives CDR1 SGHTA, CDR2 FQGNSA. The DNA for the CDR3 is TGTGCCAGCAGCGCCGGGACAGGGCTAAAGGAGCAGTTCTTC. It specifies CASSAGTGLKEQFF.

This sequence joins TRBV7-6 and TRBJ1-6, with D unclear. The CDR3 consists of 14 residues. Germline CDR1 reads SGHVS; CDR2 reads FNYEAQ. Trimming cost V 5 bases and J 13 bases, with 18 bases left between them. The CDR3 DNA follows: TGTGCCAGCAGCCCCAGCGCCCTCGAGGATCCCCTCCACTTT. Translated, it gives CASSPSALEDPLHF.

The table lists this clonotype with a few counts. The chain is built from TRBV15 and TRBJ1-1; D might be TRBD1 (6 bases). This CDR3 spans 17 amino acids. V was trimmed by 0 bases and J by 0 bases, leaving 14 bases between them. CDR1 is LNHNV and CDR2 is YYDKDF in the germline V gene (reference sequence). The CDR3 here is CATSRDWEGTMNTEAFF. The CDR3 region has the DNA TGTGCCACCAGCAGAGATTGGGAAGGGACAATGAACACTGAAGCTTTCTTT.

The chain combines TRBV27 with TRBJ1-1; D unresolved. The V and J ends lost 5 bases and 4 bases respectively, with 20 bases between them. CDR3 length equals 16 residues. Germline V gives CDR1 MNHEY, CDR2 SMNVEV (reference sequence). The CDR3 loop reads CASSDVGRVWGTEAFF. The CDR3 nucleotides read TGTGCCAGCAGTGACGTAGGTCGGGTTTGGGGCACTGAAGCTTTCTTT.

The rearrangement joins TRBV24-1 to TRBJ2-7; D unclear. The CDR3 contains 17 residues. Germline lookup yields CDR1 KGHDR and CDR2 SFDVKD. V shed 2 bases and J shed 8 bases, with 24 bases lying between them. The CDR3 region is CATSDSEDGATYHQQYF. The DNA of the CDR3 is TGTGCCACCAGTGATTCTGAAGACGGAGCCACATATCACCAGCAGTACTTC.

This clonotype was detected many times. This chain joins TRBV6-5 and TRBJ2-4; TRBD1 matches at 8 bases. The CDR3 contains 16 residues. The junction had 6 bases not matched to a gene; V was cut back by 5 bases and J by 0 bases. The germline V gene encodes CDR1 MNHEY and CDR2 SVGAGI. CDR3 sequence (DNA): TGTGCCAGCAGTCCGAGGACAGGGCAAGCCAAAAACATTCAGTACTTC. Its protein product is CASSPRTGQAKNIQYF.

This chain uses TRBV30 with TRBJ2-7; TRBD2 matches 8 bases. Germline values: CDR1 GTSNPN, CDR2 SVGIG (reference sequence). This CDR3 spans 19 amino acids. With 2 bases clipped from V and 1 base from J, the junction kept 19 bases outside the gene matches. CDR3 sequence (DNA): TGTGCCTGGAGTTCCGGAACTAGCGGACGCAACACGGGTTCCTACGAGCAGTACTTC. It translates to CAWSSGTSGRNTGSYEQYF.

The J gene is TRBJ2-3, the V gene TRBV20-1; TRBD2 matches at 10 bases. The germline CDR1 and CDR2 sequences are DFQATT and SNEGSKA (reference sequence). The length of the CDR3 is 15 residues. V was pared by 4 bases and J by 5 bases, with 9 bases of the junction left unmatched. The CDR3 region is CSAIPSGGFLDTQYF. CDR3 bases: TGCAGTGCTATCCCTAGCGGGGGTTTCCTAGATACGCAGTATTTT.